This is a list of T cell receptor beta chains from one sample in a study of T-cell memory formation after mild COVID-19. One entry per CDR3 protein, called by TCRdb with MiXCR from the 5' RACE reads. The profile shows about 560,000 distinct CDR3 sequences, around 17% of them singletons. What was sequenced was PBMCs or a T cell subset sorted from them (not recorded which). The receptors come from an adult woman who had mild COVID-19 (a few samples of this study predate the infection). Cell type and time point are not known. CDR3s include the opening cysteine and the closing phenylalanine or tryptophan. Fields, in order: D gene, V gene, clone size, J gene, CDR3 protein, CDR3 DNA. A D gene is named only where the DNA matches it firmly. Clone size is not always given. Where it is, it says once, few, many or a class for expanded clones.

NA,TRBV9,NA,TRBJ2-3,CAAVIGGGDTQYF,TGTGCCGCGGTAATCGGGGGAGGAGATACGCAGTATTTT
TRBD2,TRBV12-3/TRBV12-4,few,TRBJ2-2,CASSRGRLAGSANTGELFF,TGTGCCAGCAGTCGAGGGCGTCTAGCGGGGTCCGCGAACACCGGGGAGCTGTTTTTT
NA,TRBV15,NA,TRBJ2-6,CATSRDLGLSSGANVLTF,TGTGCCACCAGCAGAGATCTCGGACTCAGCTCTGGGGCCAACGTCCTGACTTTC
TRBD1,TRBV27,NA,TRBJ2-5,CASSLARTGPREAQYF,TGTGCCAGCAGTTTAGCTCGGACAGGACCAAGAGAGGCCCAGTACTTC
TRBD1,TRBV30,NA,TRBJ2-1,CAWDLDRGDNEQFF,TGTGCCTGGGATCTGGACAGGGGGGATAATGAGCAGTTCTTC
TRBD2,TRBV5-4,NA,TRBJ2-1,CASSLVTGGPYNEQFF,TGTGCCAGCAGCTTGGTTACGGGGGGGCCCTACAATGAGCAGTTCTTC
NA,TRBV12-3/TRBV12-4,NA,TRBJ2-3,CASSGPPGTSTDTQYF,TGTGCCAGCAGCGGTCCCCCAGGTACTAGCACAGATACGCAGTATTTT
TRBD1,TRBV7-3,many,TRBJ1-1,CASSSGTDTEAFF,TGTGCCAGCAGCTCCGGGACAGACACTGAAGCTTTCTTT
NA,TRBV5-1,few,TRBJ1-5,CASSWGTENQPQHF,TGCGCCAGCAGCTGGGGGACGGAGAATCAGCCCCAGCATTTT
NA,TRBV19,NA,TRBJ1-5,CASSMRRVHQPQHF,TGTGCCAGTAGTATGAGGAGGGTTCATCAGCCCCAGCATTTT
TRBD2,TRBV18,NA,TRBJ2-3,CASSFMTSGGHTDTQYF,TGTGCCAGCTCATTCATGACTAGCGGGGGACACACAGATACGCAGTATTTT
NA,TRBV7-9,many,TRBJ2-7,CASSLEGRRNEQYF,TGTGCCAGCAGCTTAGAGGGACGGAGGAACGAGCAGTACTTC
NA,TRBV14,NA,TRBJ1-1,CASSAGLEAFF,TGTGCCAGCAGCGCGGGGTTGGAAGCTTTCTTT
TRBD1,TRBV4-2,NA,TRBJ2-3,CASSPPKGAGTDTQYF,TGTGCCAGCAGCCCCCCTAAGGGGGCTGGCACAGATACGCAGTATTTT
NA,TRBV3-1,few,TRBJ1-1,CASSQSYSLEAFF,TGTGCCAGCAGCCAGAGCTACTCTCTTGAAGCTTTCTTT
TRBD2,TRBV7-9,NA,TRBJ2-1,CASSPLAGGGEQFF,TGTGCCAGCAGCCCGCTGGCGGGAGGTGGAGAGCAGTTCTTC
TRBD1,TRBV6-5,NA,TRBJ1-2,CASRGDRVRGYTF,TGTGCCAGCAGAGGGGACAGGGTGAGGGGCTACACCTTC
TRBD2,TRBV6-2/TRBV6-3,NA,TRBJ2-7,CASSYPRQGRTSGRSSDEQYF,TGTGCCAGCAGTTACCCACGACAGGGGAGGACTAGCGGGAGGAGCAGCGACGAGCAGTACTTC